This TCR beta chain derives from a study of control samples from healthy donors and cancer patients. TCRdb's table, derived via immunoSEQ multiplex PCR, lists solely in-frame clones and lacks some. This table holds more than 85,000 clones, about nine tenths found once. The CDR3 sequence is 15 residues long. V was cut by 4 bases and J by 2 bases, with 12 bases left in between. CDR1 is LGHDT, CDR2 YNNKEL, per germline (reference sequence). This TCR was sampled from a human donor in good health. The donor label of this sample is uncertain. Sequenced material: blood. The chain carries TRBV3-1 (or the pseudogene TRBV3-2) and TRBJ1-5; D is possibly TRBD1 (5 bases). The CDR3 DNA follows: TGTGCCAGCAGCCTGGGGACCGGGCGCAATCAGCCCCAGCATTTT. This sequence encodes CASSLGTGRNQPQHF.